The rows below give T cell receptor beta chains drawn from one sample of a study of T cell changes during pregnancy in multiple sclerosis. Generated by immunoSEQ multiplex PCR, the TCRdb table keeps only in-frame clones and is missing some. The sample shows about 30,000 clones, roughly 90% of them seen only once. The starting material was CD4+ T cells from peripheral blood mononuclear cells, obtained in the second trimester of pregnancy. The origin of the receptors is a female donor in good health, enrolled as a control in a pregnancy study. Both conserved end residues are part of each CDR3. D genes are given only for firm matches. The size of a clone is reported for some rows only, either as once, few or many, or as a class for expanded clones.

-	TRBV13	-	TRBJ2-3	TGTGCCAGCAGCGGTCGTCGGGGGATCCCCCCAGATACGCAGTATTTT	CASSGRRGIPPDTQYF
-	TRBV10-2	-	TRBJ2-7	TGCGCCAGCAGGGTAGCGGACTACGAGCAGTACTTC	CASRVADYEQYF
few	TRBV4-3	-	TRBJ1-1	TGCGCCAGCAGCCAGGGTGAGGCCACTGAAGCTTTCTTT	CASSQGEATEAFF
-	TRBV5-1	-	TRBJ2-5	TGCGCCAGCAGCATCCTAGAAGGGAGGGAGACCCAGTACTTC	CASSILEGRETQYF
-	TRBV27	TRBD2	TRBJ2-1	TGTGCCAGCACCATAGCGGGAGGGCCCAATGAGCAGTTCTTC	CASTIAGGPNEQFF
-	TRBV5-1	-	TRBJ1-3	TGCGCCAGCAGCCAACAGGCGGGAAACACCATATATTTT	CASSQQAGNTIYF
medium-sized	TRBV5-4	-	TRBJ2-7	TGTGCCAGCAGCTTGCGGGGGACCTACGAGCAGTACTTC	CASSLRGTYEQYF
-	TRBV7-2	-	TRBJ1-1	TGTGCCAGCAGCTCCAGTTTTGTCATTTTGAACACTGAAGCTTTCTTT	CASSSSFVILNTEAFF
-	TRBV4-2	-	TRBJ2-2	TGTGCCAGCAGCCAAGGCTTAGGAGGCACCGGGGAGCTGTTTTTT	CASSQGLGGTGELFF
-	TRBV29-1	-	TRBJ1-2	TGCAGCGTTGTGGGGAGCGGCAGCTATGGCTACACCTTC	CSVVGSGSYGYTF
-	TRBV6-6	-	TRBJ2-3	TGTGCCAGCAGTCTAGCTGCGGTGGGAGATACGCAGTATTTT	CASSLAAVGDTQYF
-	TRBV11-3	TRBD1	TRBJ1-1	TGTGCCAGCAGCCGCCGACCTGGGATAGGGGGCGGAAACACTGAAGCTTTCTTT	CASSRRPGIGGGNTEAFF
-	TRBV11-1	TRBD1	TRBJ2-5	TGTGCCAGCAGCTCCGACAGGGGCCCTCAAGAGACCCAGTACTTC	CASSSDRGPQETQYF
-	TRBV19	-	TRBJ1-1	TGTGCCAGTACCCTAATGGCAGGGAACACTGAAGCTTTCTTT	CASTLMAGNTEAFF
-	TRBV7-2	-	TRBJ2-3	TGTGCCAGCAGCTTCCAATCTAGAGATACGCAGTATTTT	CASSFQSRDTQYF
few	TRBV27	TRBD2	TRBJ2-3	TGTGCCAGCAATAGAAGTAGCGGGGATACGCAGTATTTT	CASNRSSGDTQYF
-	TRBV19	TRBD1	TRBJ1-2	TGTGCCAGTAGTATGGAATTGACAGGGGTTTATGGCTACACCTTC	CASSMELTGVYGYTF
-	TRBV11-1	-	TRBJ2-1	TGTGCCAGCAGCTTAAAGACTGCTGAGCAGTTCTTC	CASSLKTAEQFF
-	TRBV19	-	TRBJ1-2	TGTGCCAGTAGAGAGCCTAGGGGGGGATTGGGCTATGGCTACACCTTC	CASREPRGGLGYGYTF
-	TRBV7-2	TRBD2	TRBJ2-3	TGTGCCAGCAGCCGACTAGCGGGAGTCACAGATACGCAGTATTTT	CASSRLAGVTDTQYF
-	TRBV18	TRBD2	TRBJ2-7	TGTGCCAGCTCACCGACGGGGAGCGGGAGGACTAATATACCGTACGAGCAGTACTTC	CASSPTGSGRTNIPYEQYF
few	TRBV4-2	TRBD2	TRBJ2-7	TGTGCCAGCAGCCAATTCAGCGGGGGAAACTACGAGCAGTACTTC	CASSQFSGGNYEQYF
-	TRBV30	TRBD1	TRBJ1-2	TGTGCCTGGACGACAGGGCCTCTATTTGGCTACACCTTC	CAWTTGPLFGYTF
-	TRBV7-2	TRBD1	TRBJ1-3	TGTGCCAGCAGCGGCCGGACAGGGACTCGTGGAAACACCATATATTTT	CASSGRTGTRGNTIYF
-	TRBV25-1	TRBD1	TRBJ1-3	TGTGCCAGCAGGAGGGACAGGGCCTCTGGAAACACCATATATTTT	CASRRDRASGNTIYF
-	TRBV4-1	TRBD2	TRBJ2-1	TGCGCCAGCAGCCAAGAACAGGAGGAGCGGGGGGGCCTCAATGAGCAGTTCTTC	CASSQEQEERGGLNEQFF
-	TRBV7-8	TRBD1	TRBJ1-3	TGTGCCAGCAGCTTGCAGGGACAGGGGTTTGGAAACACCATATATTTT	CASSLQGQGFGNTIYF
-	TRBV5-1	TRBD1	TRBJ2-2	TGCGCCAGCAGCCCCTCCGGGACAGGGGTGGCCACCGGGGAGCTGTTTTTT	CASSPSGTGVATGELFF
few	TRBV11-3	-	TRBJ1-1	TGTGCCAGCAGCTTACGGAACACTGAAGCTTTCTTT	CASSLRNTEAFF
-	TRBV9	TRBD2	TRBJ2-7	TGTGCCAGCAGCGCACTAGCGGGAGGCTACGAGCAGTACTTC	CASSALAGGYEQYF
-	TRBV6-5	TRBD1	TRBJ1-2	TGTGCCAGCAGCCGACAGGGAGACGTAAGAGGCTACACCTTC	CASSRQGDVRGYTF
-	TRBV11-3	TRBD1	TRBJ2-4	TGTGCCAGCAGCCCGCGGGGGAGGACAGGGGGCGAAAACAGGGACATTCAGTACTTC	CASSPRGRTGGENRDIQYF
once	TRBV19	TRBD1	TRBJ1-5	TGTGCCAGTAGTATAGAGACAGGGGTTCAGCCCCAGCATTTT	CASSIETGVQPQHF
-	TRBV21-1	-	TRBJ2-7	TGTGCCAGCAGCAAAGGAAGAAGCGGGGGGACCTACGAGCAGTACTTC	CASSKGRSGGTYEQYF
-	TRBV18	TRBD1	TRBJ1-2	TGTGCCAGCTCACCCCCGGCCAGGGGGCGAGGTGGCTACACCTTC	CASSPPARGRGGYTF
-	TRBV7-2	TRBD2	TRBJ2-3	TGTGCCAGCAGCCCCTACTTCTCTAGCGGGGGCACAGATACGCAGTATTTT	CASSPYFSSGGTDTQYF
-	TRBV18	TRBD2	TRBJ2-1	TGTGCCAGCTCACCACCTCTGACTAGCGGAGGCTACAATGAGCAGTTCTTC	CASSPPLTSGGYNEQFF
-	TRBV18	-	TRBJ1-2	TGTGCCAGCTCACCTAGGCAGGGTACTGGCTACACCTTC	CASSPRQGTGYTF
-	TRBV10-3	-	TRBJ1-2	TGTGCCATCAGGTCGGATAGAGGCGGCTACACCTTC	CAIRSDRGGYTF
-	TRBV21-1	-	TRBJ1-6	TGTGCCAGCAGCAAAGGAGGTCTAGAGAATTCACCCCTCCACTTT	CASSKGGLENSPLHF
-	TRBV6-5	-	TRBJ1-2	TGTGCCAGCAGGGTGGCGGGGATCCATGGCTACACCTTC	CASRVAGIHGYTF
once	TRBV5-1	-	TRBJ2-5	TGCGCCAGCAGCTTGGTTGCAGGCGAACAAGAGACCCAGTACTTC	CASSLVAGEQETQYF
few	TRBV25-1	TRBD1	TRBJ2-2	TGTGCCAGCAGTGAAGGGTACGGACAGGGGTACACCGGGGAGCTGTTTTTT	CASSEGYGQGYTGELFF